These T cell receptor beta chains were read from a single sample in a study of T cells after yellow fever vaccination. A single record per CDR3 protein comes from TCRdb applying MiXCR to the 5' RACE reads. The table records just over 250,000 distinct CDR3 sequences, roughly 5.6% of them present only once. This specimen was CD4+ T cells sorted from PBMCs, taken on the day of the yellow fever booster vaccination. Every receptor here comes from a man younger than 35 who received the YFV17D yellow fever vaccine. Both conserved end residues are part of each CDR3. D genes are given only for firm matches. The size entry is marked missing in some rows and otherwise reads once, few, many or a size class.

v_call	j_call	cdr3_length	d_call	clone_size	cdr3_aa	cdr3_nt
TRBV14	TRBJ1-1	16	NA	NA	CASSQDRGSVNTEAFF	TGTGCCAGCAGCCAAGATAGAGGGAGTGTGAACACTGAAGCTTTCTTT
TRBV5-1	TRBJ1-1	13	NA	few	CASNNQGGTEAFF	TGCGCCAGCAACAACCAAGGGGGGACTGAAGCTTTCTTT
TRBV9	TRBJ1-5	14	NA	NA	CASGSRYSNQPQHF	TGTGCCAGCGGAAGCAGATATAGCAATCAGCCCCAGCATTTT
TRBV20-1	TRBJ1-1	12	NA	few	CSARPRDTEAFF	TGCAGTGCTAGACCTAGGGACACTGAAGCTTTCTTT
TRBV12-5	TRBJ2-7	21	NA	few	CASGLVLGTAEKSSARWEQYF	TGTGCTAGTGGTTTGGTACTTGGCACAGCCGAGAAATCCAGTGCTAGGTGGGAGCAGTACTTC
TRBV7-2	TRBJ2-3	16	TRBD1	few	CASSLVWGTGTDTQYF	TGTGCCAGCAGCTTAGTTTGGGGGACAGGGACAGATACGCAGTATTTT
TRBV2	TRBJ1-1	12	NA	many	CASSERGTEAFF	TGTGCCAGCAGTGAAAGGGGCACTGAAGCTTTCTTT
TRBV19	TRBJ1-5	14	NA	NA	CASRGNLGNQPQHF	TGTGCCAGTAGAGGGAATCTCGGCAATCAGCCCCAGCATTTT
TRBV9	TRBJ2-5	14	TRBD1	NA	CASSVGDRGETQYF	TGTGCCAGCAGCGTAGGCGACAGGGGAGAGACCCAGTACTTC
TRBV20-1	TRBJ1-6	14	TRBD1	NA	CSAKDRSSSSPLHF	TGCAGTGCAAAGGACAGGTCATCGAGTTCACCCCTCCACTTT
TRBV10-3	TRBJ1-6	16	NA	few	CAISESYFQGGSPLHF	TGTGCCATCAGTGAGTCGTACTTCCAGGGTGGATCACCCCTCCACTTT
TRBV6-2/TRBV6-3	TRBJ1-2	13	NA	many	CASRPRNNYGYTF	TGTGCCAGCAGACCTAGGAACAACTATGGCTACACCTTC
TRBV20-1	TRBJ2-7	13	NA	few	CSATDTGVGEQYF	TGCAGTGCTACAGACACCGGCGTGGGGGAGCAGTACTTC
TRBV4-2	TRBJ2-3	17	NA	NA	CASSQGYGTTNTDTQYF	TGTGCCAGCAGCCAAGGATACGGGACAACAAACACAGATACGCAGTATTTT
TRBV7-8	TRBJ1-5	16	TRBD1	few	CASSPSRQGINQPQHF	TGTGCCAGCAGCCCCAGTCGACAGGGAATAAATCAGCCCCAGCATTTT
TRBV2	TRBJ1-1	13	NA	NA	CASDLGGRTEAFF	TGTGCCAGCGACCTCGGGGGTCGTACTGAAGCTTTCTTT
TRBV10-3	TRBJ1-2	13	NA	many	CAISEGANYGYTF	TGTGCCATCAGTGAGGGGGCTAACTATGGCTACACCTTC
TRBV4-3	TRBJ2-3	15	NA	few	CASSQEPSGGNTQYF	TGCGCCAGCAGCCAAGAGCCCTCGGGCGGGAATACGCAGTATTTT
TRBV4-3	TRBJ2-3	13	TRBD2	NA	CASSQTSGDTQYF	TGCGCCAGCAGCCAAACTAGCGGGGATACGCAGTATTTT
TRBV7-2	TRBJ1-1	13	NA	few	CASSFNTHTEAFF	TGTGCCAGCAGCTTTAATACCCACACTGAAGCTTTCTTT
TRBV7-2	TRBJ1-1	12	NA	NA	CASSLDGRKAFF	TGTGCCAGCAGCTTAGATGGGAGGAAGGCTTTCTTT
TRBV11-3	TRBJ2-1	15	NA	few	CASSLEGAVYNEQFF	TGTGCCAGCAGCTTAGAGGGGGCGGTCTACAATGAGCAGTTCTTC
TRBV6-1	TRBJ1-4	14	NA	NA	CASRRVATNEKLFF	TGTGCCAGCAGGAGAGTTGCAACTAATGAAAAACTGTTTTTT
TRBV20-1	TRBJ1-1	16	NA	few	CSAPPGGGAGGTEAFF	TGCAGTGCTCCACCCGGGGGGGGCGCGGGGGGCACTGAAGCTTTCTTT
TRBV7-2	TRBJ1-5	13	NA	many	CASVQAGGQPQHF	TGTGCCAGCGTACAGGCGGGTGGGCAGCCCCAGCATTTT
TRBV12-3/TRBV12-4	TRBJ2-3	14	NA	many	CASSFLTVRNTQYF	TGTGCCAGCAGTTTCTTGACAGTGCGTAATACGCAGTATTTT
TRBV10-3	TRBJ2-3	18	NA	many	CAISESIRADFSTDTQYF	TGTGCCATCAGTGAGTCGATACGGGCAGATTTTAGCACAGATACGCAGTATTTT
TRBV7-8	TRBJ2-3	16	TRBD2	many	CASSLLGLAGRDTQYF	TGTGCCAGCAGCTTACTAGGACTAGCGGGCCGGGATACGCAGTATTTT
TRBV7-2	TRBJ1-5	13	NA	few	CASSYGGEQPQHF	TGTGCCAGCAGCTACGGGGGGGAGCAGCCCCAGCATTTT
TRBV7-8	TRBJ2-3	14	NA	NA	CASSLGTVADTQYF	TGTGCCAGCAGCTTAGGGACAGTGGCCGATACGCAGTATTTT
TRBV12-3/TRBV12-4	TRBJ2-5	14	NA	NA	CASSLGWLQETQYF	TGTGCCAGCAGTTTGGGTTGGCTGCAAGAGACCCAGTACTTC
TRBV14	TRBJ1-2	13	NA	many	CASSRYGGEGYTF	TGTGCCAGCAGCCGTTACGGGGGAGAAGGCTACACCTTC
TRBV6-6	TRBJ2-7	16	NA	few	CASSYSPRASKYEQYF	TGTGCCAGCAGTTACTCGCCCCGGGCCAGTAAATACGAGCAGTACTTC
TRBV7-2	TRBJ1-3	14	NA	many	CASSSTISGNTIYF	TGTGCCAGCAGCTCAACAATCTCTGGAAACACCATATATTTT
TRBV5-6	TRBJ1-2	12	NA	NA	CASSPDAGGYTF	TGTGCCAGCAGCCCGGATGCCGGTGGCTACACCTTC
TRBV10-2	TRBJ1-6	14	NA	many	CASKMTDRNSPLHF	TGCGCCAGCAAGATGACGGATAGGAATTCACCCCTCCACTTT
TRBV30	TRBJ2-5	13	NA	few	CAWRLTVRGPQYF	TGTGCCTGGAGACTAACCGTTCGTGGACCCCAGTACTTC
TRBV20-1	TRBJ1-2	14	NA	NA	CSASRWQGNYGYTF	TGCAGTGCTAGTAGGTGGCAGGGGAACTATGGCTACACCTTC
TRBV20-1	TRBJ1-6	12	TRBD1	many	CSAGLQGIGLHF	TGCAGTGCTGGGTTACAGGGGATCGGCCTCCACTTT
TRBV4-2	TRBJ2-5	13	NA	many	CASSQDGAETQYF	TGTGCCAGCAGCCAAGATGGGGCCGAGACCCAGTACTTC
TRBV5-1	TRBJ1-1	17	NA	NA	CASSLVGAGTQNTEAFF	TGCGCCAGCAGCTTGGTCGGGGCGGGAACCCAGAACACTGAAGCTTTCTTT
TRBV20-1	TRBJ1-5	12	TRBD1	NA	CSARTGNQPQHF	TGCAGTGCTAGGACAGGGAATCAGCCCCAGCATTTT